This entry describes one T cell receptor beta chain. Reverse transcription used about 0.45 to 1 ug RNA and random hexamers. The TCR beta CDR3 was amplified by immunoSEQ multiplex PCR across 54 Vbeta, 13 Jbeta. MiXCR, applied by TCRdb to the immunoSEQ multiplex PCR reads, yields one record per CDR3 protein. The repertoire holds hundreds of thousands of distinct CDR3 sequences, around 93% seen once, with 0.065% to 0.08% in the top ten. This record comes from a study of CD8 T cells in Susac syndrome. The germline V gene has CDR1 MGHRA and CDR2 YSYEKL. V was cut by 6 bases and J by 13 bases, with 15 bases left in between. This CDR3 spans 11 amino acids. Sequencing of TCR beta covered CD8+ and CD4+ T cells obtained from blood. Bulk CD8+ and CD4+ cells came from magnetic negative isolation; CD8+ TEMRA by FACS.

Material: CD4+ T cells from PBMCs. The sequence was collected from a human donor with multiple sclerosis. This chain joins TRBV4-1 and TRBJ1-1; D gene uncertain. The CDR3 here is CASRPGPKDFF. The DNA for the CDR3 is TGCGCCAGCAGGCCTGGGCCGAAGGATTTCTTT.